This TCR beta chain was captured in a study of blood T cells in healthy people across ages. Comment on this clonotype: Its antigen is as yet unknown.

PCR was performed a second time for roughly 7 to 12 cycles using a sample-barcoded 5' primer and a J-beta primer mix. TCRdb used MiXCR to reprocess the 5' RACE reads, holding one entry per CDR3 protein. The table includes hundreds of thousands of distinct CDR3 sequences, around 30% detected once. Broader study findings: Long-lived donors carried more naive CD4+ cells and greater diversity than aged donors. Changes in expanded clonotypes were possibly confounded, as the CMV status of donors was unknown. Leaving the PBMCs unsorted stopped any conclusive comparison of naive versus antigen-experienced cells.

The J segment lost 3 bases and the V segment lost 4 bases, leaving 5 bases of the junction unmatched. CDR1 and CDR2 (germline): SGHDT, YYEEEE. This CDR3 has 16 amino acids. This clonotype was obtained from an elderly woman in good health. The source material was blood. The chain employs TRBV5-6 and TRBJ1-5; 12 nucleotides line up with TRBD1. This CDR3 is CASSQGQGALNQPQHF. DNA of the CDR3: TGTGCCAGCAGCCAGGGACAGGGGGCCCTCAATCAGCCCCAGCATTTT.